One and the same sample provided the 25 T cell receptor beta chains below, sequenced in a study of post-analysis software for immune sequencing data. Overall study results and limits: TRBV segments more frequent in patients than in controls numbered several and included TRBV5-6, TRBV5-1 and TRBV20-1.

Sequencing libraries made from TCR beta cDNA carried unique molecular identifiers. TCRdb processed the PCR reads anew with MiXCR; each CDR3 protein has one entry. The data hold 350,000 to 500,000 distinct CDR3 sequences, with about 39% observed a single time. No antigen has been assigned to these receptors. The source material was blood. Receptors were obtained from a girl aged 2-10 years with multiple sclerosis.

This clonotype was counted between two and nine times. The J gene is TRBJ2-4, the V gene TRBV20-1; no definite D call. CDR3 length: 13 residues. With 2 bases removed from V and 2 bases from J, the gap between germline ends came to 7 bases. Germline V gives CDR1 DFQATT, CDR2 SNEGSKA (reference sequence). The chain's CDR3 is CSARQVPKNIQYF. The DNA of the CDR3 is TGCAGTGCTAGACAGGTTCCCAAAAACATTCAGTACTTC.

The rearrangement joins TRBV20-1 to TRBJ2-1, with TRBD1 as a possible D gene (5 bases). V was clipped by 2 bases and J by 8 bases, with 16 bases between them. CDR3 length: 14 residues. The germline V gene encodes CDR1 DFQATT and CDR2 SNEGSKA (reference sequence). CDR3 coding DNA: TGCAGTGCTAGAATGTCAGGGCCCTTGGATGAGCAGTTCTTC. This encodes CSARMSGPLDEQFF.

Here the CDR3 DNA reads TGCAGTGCTAGCTACGGACAGGCGAGCTCCTACGAGCAGTACTTC. Its protein product is CSASYGQASSYEQYF. The chain carries TRBV20-1 and TRBJ2-7; 7 bases agree with TRBD1. The J segment lost 0 bases and the V segment lost 3 bases, leaving 8 bases of the junction unmatched. CDR1 DFQATT and CDR2 SNEGSKA come from the germline V gene (reference sequence). The length of the CDR3 is 15 residues.

A word on this clonotype: A read error may produce the germline difference seen at one junction end. This chain uses TRBV6-4 with TRBJ2-1; 9 nucleotides match TRBD2. The CDR3 spans 16 residues. Germline V CDR1 and CDR2: MRHNA, SNTAGT. CDR3 nucleotides: TGTACCAGCAGTGACCAAGGGGGACTAGCAAACAATGAGCAGTTCTTC. Translated: CTSSDQGGLANNEQFF.

The chain employs TRBV6-5 and TRBJ1-1; tentative D call: TRBD1 (6 bases). The V end was cut by 6 bases, the J end by 10 bases, with 24 bases between. Germline loops: CDR1 MNHEY, CDR2 SVGAGI. The CDR3 has 15 residues. CDR3 nucleotide sequence: TGTGCCAGCAGAGACAGGAGGAGGGAAAGTCTCGGAGCTTTCTTT. Amino acids: CASRDRRRESLGAFF.

V usage is TRBV25-1 and J usage is TRBJ2-7; 9 bases are shared with TRBD1. The CDR3 loop spans 13 amino acids. Trimming took 8 bases from V and 7 from J; bases not matched to a gene: 9. Germline loops: CDR1 MGHDK, CDR2 SYGVNS. DNA of the CDR3: TGTGCCAGCGGGGGACAGGGTCGGGATGAGCAGTACTTC. Translating it yields CASGGQGRDEQYF.

The table lists this clonotype with a few counts. The J gene is TRBJ1-6, the V gene TRBV7-3, with 8 bases fitting TRBD1. The CDR3 sequence is 16 residues long. V lost 5 bases and J lost 5; bases outside the gene matches: 8. CDR1 and CDR2 (germline): SGHTA, FQGTGA. The CDR3 reads CASSLTGVRDNSPLHF. Here the CDR3 DNA reads TGTGCCAGCAGCCTGACAGGGGTCCGGGATAATTCACCCCTCCACTTT.

This clonotype appeared a few times. The chain recombines TRBV27 with TRBJ2-5; D call uncertain. V gave up 4 bases and J gave up 4 bases, with 16 bases separating them. CDR3 size: 15 residues. Per germline, CDR1 MNHEY and CDR2 SMNVEV (reference sequence). CDR3 region: CASSSFYAAGETQYF. The CDR3 nucleotides are TGTGCCAGCAGTTCTTTCTACGCGGCCGGAGAGACCCAGTACTTC.

The chain couples TRBV21-1 to TRBJ2-4; the table's D call, TRBD1, was not checked against the DNA. The J call is in doubt because the DNA end fits TRBJ2-7 better. TRBV21-1 is tagged as a pseudogene. This CDR3 is built from 16 residues. CDR3: CASSTPGTGGTYEQYF. The CDR3 region has the DNA TGTGCCAGCAGCACCCCCGGGACAGGGGGCACCTACGAGCAGTACTTC.

There are a few counts of this clonotype. The chain joins TRBV12-3 or TRBV12-4 to TRBJ1-2; D gene unclear. V lost 6 bases to trimming and J lost 0 bases, with 14 bases between them. The CDR3 runs to 15 residues. The CDR3 DNA sequence: TGTGCCAGCAGATCCCGAGACGGAACTAACTATGGCTACACCTTC. Protein: CASRSRDGTNYGYTF.

The J gene is TRBJ2-5, the V gene TRBV20-1, with no clear D. Germline V gene sequence: CDR1 DFQATT, CDR2 SNEGSKA (reference sequence). The CDR3 has 15 amino acids. V shed 0 bases and J shed 3 bases, with 14 bases lying between them. CDR3 loop: CSARDLMGWEETQYF. The DNA of the CDR3 is TGCAGTGCTAGAGATCTCATGGGGTGGGAAGAGACCCAGTACTTC.

A few counts support this clonotype. J is TRBJ1-2 and V is TRBV5-8; no reliable D call. The CDR3 extends over 13 amino acids. Trimming shortened V by 0 bases and J by 7 bases, and 10 bases separated the two germline ends. CDR1 SGHTS and CDR2 YDEGEE come from the germline V gene. The CDR3 loop reads CASSLELGRGYTF. The CDR3 region has the DNA TGTGCCAGCAGCTTGGAGTTAGGGCGTGGCTACACCTTC. Full variable domain (outside the CDR3, taken from reference TRBV5-8 and TRBJ1-2): EAGVTQSPTHLIKTRGQQATLRCSPISGHTSVYWYQQALGLGLQFLLWYDEGEERNRGNFPPRFSGRQFPNYSSELNVNALELEDSALYLCASSLELGRGYTFGSGTRLTVV.

The chain links TRBV6-5 to TRBJ1-6, with D perhaps TRBD1 (5 bases). Germline V gene data show CDR1 as MNHEY and CDR2 as SVGAGI. The length of the CDR3 is 14 residues. Deletions cut 2 bases from V and 5 bases from J, with 7 bases between. The CDR3 DNA reads TGTGCCAGCAGTTACGACAGACATAATTCACCCCTCCACTTT. Translated: CASSYDRHNSPLHF.

The chain combines TRBV6-6 with TRBJ1-1; D unclear. Trimming cost V 2 bases and J 8 bases, with 9 bases left between them. CDR1 and CDR2 (germline): MNHNY, SVGAGI (reference sequence). CDR3 length: 12 residues. The CDR3 nucleotides read TGTGCCAGCAGTTACCCCCCCAGCGAAGCTTTCTTT. Translation gives CASSYPPSEAFF.

V and J are TRBV12-3 or TRBV12-4 and TRBJ1-2, with D possibly being TRBD1 (6 bases). Trimming removed 6 bases at V and 4 bases at J, with 12 bases between. The CDR3 is made up of 13 amino acids. For the CDR3, the DNA is TGTGCCAGCAGCCAGGGGAGAGCCTATGGCTACACCTTC. Protein sequence: CASSQGRAYGYTF.

This clonotype was seen a handful of times. V usage is TRBV7-2 and J usage is TRBJ1-6, with TRBD1 identical over 8 bases. Germline trimming cut 5 bases from V and 2 bases from J; bases unmatched to any gene: 2. The CDR3 consists of 15 residues. The germline V gene has CDR1 SGHTA and CDR2 FQGNSA. The CDR3 loop reads CASSQDRAYNSPLHF. CDR3 coding DNA: TGTGCCAGCAGCCAGGACAGGGCCTATAATTCACCCCTCCACTTT.

The chain joins TRBV9 to TRBJ2-3, with D perhaps TRBD1 (5 bases). V was cut by 4 bases and J by 3 bases, with 12 bases left in between. The germline V gene encodes CDR1 SGDLS and CDR2 YYNGEE. CDR3 length: 14 amino acids. In DNA, the CDR3 is TGTGCCAGCAGCCGGGCAGGGTGGACAGATACGCAGTATTTT. Translating it yields CASSRAGWTDTQYF.

The chain links TRBV6-2 or TRBV6-3 to TRBJ1-5; perhaps TRBD1 as D (6 bases). Germline CDR1 reads MNHEY; CDR2 reads SVGEGT. This CDR3 region has 14 residues. V was cut by 5 bases and J by 5 bases, with 13 bases left in between. The CDR3 is CASSRGALDQPQHF. In DNA form, the CDR3 reads TGTGCCAGCAGTCGGGGGGCATTAGATCAGCCCCAGCATTTT.

This clonotype was recorded many times. The V and J genes are TRBV12-3 or TRBV12-4 and TRBJ1-4, with 7 bases identical to TRBD1. CDR3 size: 13 residues. The ends lost 5 bases at V and 5 bases at J; junction bases unmatched: 2. The CDR3, as DNA: TGTGCCAGCAGTCTACAGGGGAATGAAAAACTGTTTTTT. This gives the protein CASSLQGNEKLFF.

The V gene is TRBV6-6, the J gene TRBJ2-3; the D is unclear. There are 15 residues in the CDR3. Trimming pared 0 bases from V and 4 bases from J, leaving 11 bases between. Germline V lookup: CDR1 MNHNY, CDR2 SVGAGI (reference sequence). Here the CDR3 reads CASSYSNIGADTQYF. The CDR3 DNA follows: TGTGCCAGCAGTTACTCAAACATAGGTGCAGATACGCAGTATTTT.

The chain is built from TRBV6-5 and TRBJ2-1, with a tentative D call TRBD2 (6 bases). The CDR3 spans 16 residues. The V end was cut by 0 bases, the J end by 2 bases, with 11 bases between. Germline V gives CDR1 MNHEY, CDR2 SVGAGI. The CDR3, as DNA: TGTGCCAGCAGTTACTCGAATAGCGGAGCCTACAATGAGCAGTTCTTC. It translates to CASSYSNSGAYNEQFF.

This clonotype came up a few times. The rearrangement links TRBV10-2 to TRBJ2-5, with 9 bases lining up with TRBD1. The CDR3 is 15 amino acids. CDR1 WSHSY and CDR2 SAAADI come from the germline V gene. V lost 6 bases, J lost 0 bases, and 5 bases stayed unmatched. Here the CDR3 DNA reads TGCGCCAGCAGGGGGGGACAGGGCCACCAAGAGACCCAGTACTTC. It encodes CASRGGQGHQETQYF.

For this clonotype: Given a much more abundant clone one base away, this may be a read error. The chain combines TRBV20-1 with TRBJ2-1; 8 bases are shared with TRBD2. There are 17 residues in the CDR3. Losses at the gene ends were 2 bases for V and 8 bases for J; bases not matched to a gene: 17. CDR1 and CDR2 (germline): DFQATT, SNEGSKA (reference sequence). This CDR3 is CSARLAGGILVHDEQFF. The CDR3 DNA is TGCAGTGCTAGACTCGCGGGAGGCATTCTAGTCCACGATGAGCAGTTCTTC.

This chain links TRBV5-1 with TRBJ2-1; 9 bases agree with TRBD1. Losses at the gene ends were 0 bases for V and 8 bases for J; bases not matched to a gene: 6. Germline assignment: CDR1 SGHRS and CDR2 YFSETQ. This CDR3 is built from 15 residues. The CDR3 here is CASSLEGQGPDEQFF. The CDR3 region has the DNA TGCGCCAGCAGCTTGGAGGGACAGGGTCCCGATGAGCAGTTCTTC.

The chain couples TRBV4-2 to TRBJ2-6; D uncertain. Between the trimmed V and J ends, which lost 2 bases and 0 bases, there was a span of 11 bases. CDR1 is LGHNA and CDR2 is YNFKEQ in the germline V gene. This CDR3 spans 17 amino acids. CDR3 loop: CASSQYLSLSGANVLTF. The CDR3 nucleotides read TGTGCCAGCAGCCAATACCTTAGTCTCTCTGGGGCCAACGTCCTGACTTTC.